These 20 T cell receptor beta chains originate from one sample sequenced in a study of cytomegalovirus exposure and HLA in healthy donors. The primer mix had 60 Vbeta and 13 Jbeta primers. Method: immunoSEQ multiplex PCR; TCRdb's copy keeps in-frame clones and lacks some. The table lists approximately 120,000 clones, more than 75% of them singletons. The sample was PBMCs. Receptors originate from a man in his thirties or forties in good health and CMV-seropositive.

The chain carries TRBV18 and TRBJ2-7; TRBD2 agrees at 11 bases. From germline, CDR1 is KGHSH and CDR2 LQKENI. Unmatched junction bases numbered 12, after V lost 3 bases and J lost 2 bases. The CDR3 runs to 18 residues. The CDR3, as DNA: TGTGCCAGCTCACCGGGGCGAAACGGGACTAGCGGTCCCTACGAGCAGTACTTC. Protein: CASSPGRNGTSGPYEQYF.

The chain recombines TRBV7-6 with TRBJ2-1; D is undetermined. Germline V gene lookup returns CDR1 SGHVS and CDR2 FNYEAQ. V was shortened by 5 bases and J by 0 bases, with 23 bases between the two germline ends. There are 19 residues in the CDR3. The DNA for the CDR3 is TGTGCCAGCAGCCGACAACCTTACACCTCCCTTAGCTCCTACAATGAGCAGTTCTTC. It specifies CASSRQPYTSLSSYNEQFF.

As DNA, the CDR3 is TGTGCCAGCAGCTTAGTAGGTGCTGCGGGAGGGTACTACGAGCAGTACTTC. Translation gives CASSLVGAAGGYYEQYF. The chain uses TRBV7-2 and TRBJ2-7; 9 bases fit TRBD2. V gave up 1 base and J gave up 3 bases; unmatched junction bases: 10. Germline V gene lookup returns CDR1 SGHTA and CDR2 FQGNSA. The CDR3 runs 17 residues.

The chain links TRBV9 to TRBJ1-4; 7 nucleotides line up with TRBD1. J lost 7 bases, V lost 4 bases, and 10 bases had no gene match. The germline CDR1 and CDR2 sequences are SGDLS and YYNGEE. The CDR3 runs 15 residues. The CDR3 DNA sequence: TGTGCCAGCAGCTCAAACAGGGGAATCGGTGAAAAACTGTTTTTT. Translating gives CASSSNRGIGEKLFF. The full variable domain, rest sourced from reference TRBV9 and TRBJ1-4, is DSGVTQTPKHLITATGQRVTLRCSPRSGDLSVYWYQQSLDQGLQFLIQYYNGEERAKGNILERFSAQQFPDLHSELNLSSLELGDSALYFCASSSNRGIGEKLFFGSGTQLSVL.

The chain recombines TRBV11-1 with TRBJ2-1; 9 bases map to TRBD2. This CDR3 is 16 amino acids long. Germline CDR1 reads SGHAT; CDR2 reads FQDESV (reference sequence). Trimming removed 5 bases from V and 3 bases from J; junction bases left unmatched: 8. CDR3 region: CASSRRLAAIYNEQFF. For the CDR3, the DNA is TGTGCCAGCAGCCGACGACTAGCGGCTATCTACAATGAGCAGTTCTTC.

This clone was picked up a small number of times. The chain employs TRBV29-1 and TRBJ2-7; 10 bases line up with TRBD2. Trimming took 1 base from V and 6 from J; bases not matched to a gene: 9. Germline V gene data show CDR1 as SQVTM and CDR2 as ANQGSEA. The CDR3 totals 15 residues. The CDR3 spells CSVEGGGTSAFEQYF. CDR3 DNA sequence: TGCAGCGTTGAAGGGGGGGGGACTAGCGCTTTCGAGCAGTACTTC.

V usage is TRBV7-2 and J usage is TRBJ2-5; 13 positions match TRBD2. This CDR3 is 18 amino acids long. CDR1 and CDR2 (germline): SGHTA, FQGNSA. The V gene end was trimmed by 4 bases and the J gene end by 9 bases; junction bases not matched to a gene: 17. The chain's CDR3 is CASSSRGLAGVGRMAQYF. Here the CDR3 DNA reads TGTGCCAGCAGCTCCCGAGGACTAGCGGGAGTTGGGCGGATGGCCCAGTACTTC.

A note on this clone: A read error may produce the germline difference seen at one junction end. The CDR3 region has the DNA TGTTCCAGCAGGGGATGGGACAGGGGCCAACGAGTATTCTTT. This encodes CSSRGWDRGQRVFF. J is TRBJ1-1 and V is TRBV7-9; 10 nucleotides agree with TRBD1. CDR1 and CDR2 (germline): SEHNR, FQNEAQ (reference sequence). This CDR3 comprises 14 residues.

The rearrangement joins TRBV4-3 to TRBJ1-2, with 11 bases identical to TRBD1. The V gene's germline CDR1 is LGHNA and CDR2 YSLEER. This CDR3 contains 15 residues. The V segment lost 2 bases and the J segment 8 bases; nucleotides outside the gene matches: 7. The CDR3 is CASSQRTGGVGGYTF. The CDR3 nucleotides read TGCGCCAGCAGCCAAAGGACAGGGGGCGTTGGGGGCTACACCTTC.

This chain connects TRBV5-4 to TRBJ2-5, with D maybe TRBD2 (6 bases). CDR3 length: 14 amino acids. Per germline, CDR1 SGHNT and CDR2 YYREEE (reference sequence). Trimming removed 6 bases at V and 5 bases at J, with 17 bases between. In DNA, the CDR3 is TGTGCCAGCAACCTAATGACTAGTCCGGAGACCCAGTACTTC. Encoded protein: CASNLMTSPETQYF.

The V and J genes are TRBV7-2 and TRBJ2-1; 12 nucleotides match TRBD2. The CDR3 is 15 residues long. V was clipped by 2 bases and J by 9 bases; unmatched bases: 5. CDR1 and CDR2 from the germline V gene are SGHTA and FQGNSA. The CDR3 nucleotides read TGTGCCAGCAGCTTACGGACTAGCGGGAAGGTTGAGCAGTTCTTC. This codes for CASSLRTSGKVEQFF.

Details on this clone: Other DNA sequences from this sample encode an identical CDR3 as well. This chain uses TRBV9 with TRBJ1-2, with 12 bases that match TRBD1. The CDR3 length is 15 residues. V was pared by 2 bases and J by 4 bases, with 3 bases of the junction left unmatched. CDR1 is SGDLS, CDR2 YYNGEE, per germline. In DNA, the CDR3 is TGTGCCAGCAGCGTGGGACAGGGGGCTTCCTATGGCTACACCTTC. Translation gives CASSVGQGASYGYTF.

CDR3 sequence (DNA): TGTGCCAGCAGAAACAGGGATTTCTACGAGCAGTACTTC. It codes for CASRNRDFYEQYF. V and J are TRBV6-6 and TRBJ2-7; maybe TRBD1 (6 bases). Germline CDR1 MNHNY, CDR2 SVGAGI (reference sequence). Trimming removed 6 bases at V and 3 bases at J, with 12 bases between. The CDR3 length is 13 residues.

This clone was seen once. The chain is built from TRBV7-9 and TRBJ1-2; no firm D call. Germline V gene data show CDR1 as SEHNR and CDR2 as FQNEAQ (reference sequence). V lost 3 bases to trimming and J lost 8 bases, with 13 bases between them. The CDR3 has 13 amino acids. Here the CDR3 reads CASSFSTATGYTF. In DNA, the CDR3 is TGTGCCAGCAGCTTTTCCACAGCAACCGGCTACACCTTC.

The CDR3 is CASSGSSTGNTIYF. The CDR3 DNA reads as TGTGCCAGCTCAGGTTCTTCAACTGGAAACACCATATATTTT. The V gene is TRBV28, the J gene TRBJ1-3; D is undetermined. The CDR3 has 14 amino acids. The germline V gene has CDR1 MDHEN and CDR2 SYDVKM. V was shortened by 8 bases and J by 2 bases, with 13 bases between the two germline ends.

This clone was found a few times. V usage is TRBV6-5 and J usage is TRBJ2-3; D is possibly TRBD2 (5 bases). Germline CDR1 is MNHEY and CDR2 is SVGAGI. The CDR3 sequence is 15 residues long. V was clipped by 3 bases and J by 1 base, with 11 bases between them. Written as DNA, the CDR3 is TGTGCCAGCAGTTATCAGCGGTTAGGCACAGATACGCAGTATTTT. Its protein product is CASSYQRLGTDTQYF.

The chain combines TRBV20-1 with TRBJ1-1; D is possibly TRBD1 (6 bases). CDR1 DFQATT and CDR2 SNEGSKA come from the germline V gene (reference sequence). V lost 4 bases to trimming and J lost 7 bases, with 10 bases between them. There are 11 residues in the CDR3. CDR3 residues: CSAIRGFEAFF. The CDR3 DNA is TGCAGTGCTATCAGGGGATTTGAAGCTTTCTTT.

This clone was seen just once. The V and J genes are TRBV28 and TRBJ2-7; the D is unclear. V lost 7 bases to trimming and J lost 5 bases, with 12 bases between them. The germline V gene has CDR1 MDHEN and CDR2 SYDVKM. This CDR3 contains 12 residues. CDR3 residues: CASTPADHEQYF. In DNA form, the CDR3 reads TGTGCCAGCACCCCCGCGGATCACGAGCAGTACTTC. The variable domain in full, with the rest retrieved from reference TRBV28 and TRBJ2-7, is DVKVTQSSRYLVKRTGEKVFLECVQDMDHENMFWYRQDPGLGLRLIYFSYDVKMKEKGDIPEGYSVSREKKERFSLILESASTNQTSMYLCASTPADHEQYFGPGTRLTVT.

This clone has a count of ten or more. V gene TRBV5-4 combines with J gene TRBJ1-1, with TRBD1 matching over 7 bases. From germline, CDR1 is SGHNT and CDR2 YYREEE (reference sequence). Germline trimming cut 4 bases from V and 4 bases from J; bases unmatched to any gene: 4. The CDR3 has 13 amino acids. The CDR3 coding sequence is TGTGCCAGCAGCACCGACAGGGCCACTGAAGCTTTCTTT. Protein product: CASSTDRATEAFF.

This clone was counted a few times. Germline and junction disagree at one end, which may indicate a read error. V gene TRBV5-4 combines with J gene TRBJ2-2; 8 bases map to TRBD1. The CDR3 totals 14 residues. Germline loops: CDR1 SGHNT, CDR2 YYREEE (reference sequence). The DNA of the CDR3 is TGCGCCAGCAGCAGGGGACAGGCCACCGGGGAGCTGTTTTTT. It yields the protein CASSRGQATGELFF.